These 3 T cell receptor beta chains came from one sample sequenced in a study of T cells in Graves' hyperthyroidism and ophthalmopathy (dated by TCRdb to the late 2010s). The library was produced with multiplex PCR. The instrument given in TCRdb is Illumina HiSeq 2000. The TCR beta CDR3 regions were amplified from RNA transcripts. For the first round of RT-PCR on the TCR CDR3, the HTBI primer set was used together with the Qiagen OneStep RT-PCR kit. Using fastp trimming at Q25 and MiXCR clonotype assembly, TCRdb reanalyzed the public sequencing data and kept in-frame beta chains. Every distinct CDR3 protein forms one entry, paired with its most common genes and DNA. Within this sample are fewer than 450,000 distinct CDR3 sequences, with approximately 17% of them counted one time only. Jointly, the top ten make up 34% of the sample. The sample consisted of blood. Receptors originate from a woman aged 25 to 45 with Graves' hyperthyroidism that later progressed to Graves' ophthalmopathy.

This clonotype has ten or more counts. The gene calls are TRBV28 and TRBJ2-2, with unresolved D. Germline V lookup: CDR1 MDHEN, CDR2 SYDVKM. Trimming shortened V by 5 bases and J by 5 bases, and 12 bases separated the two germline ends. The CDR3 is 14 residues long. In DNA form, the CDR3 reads TGTGCCAGCAGTCTCCCGACGGTGACCGGGGAGCTGTTTTTT. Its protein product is CASSLPTVTGELFF.

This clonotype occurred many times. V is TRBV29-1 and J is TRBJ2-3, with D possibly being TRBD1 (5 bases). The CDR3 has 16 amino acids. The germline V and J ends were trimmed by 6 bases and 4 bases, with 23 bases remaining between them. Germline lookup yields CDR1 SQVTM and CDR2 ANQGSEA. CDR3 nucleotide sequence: TGCAGCGTCCGCCTGGACACGGCGGCCGACGCAGATACGCAGTATTTT. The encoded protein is CSVRLDTAADADTQYF.

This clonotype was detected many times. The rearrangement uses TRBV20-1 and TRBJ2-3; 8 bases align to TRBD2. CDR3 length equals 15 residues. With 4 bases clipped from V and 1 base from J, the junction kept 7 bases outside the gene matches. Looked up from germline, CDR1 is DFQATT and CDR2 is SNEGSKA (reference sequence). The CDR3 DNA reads TGCAGTGCTAATCTAGCGGGCTGGGGCACAGATACGCAGTATTTT. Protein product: CSANLAGWGTDTQYF.